Listed below are T cell receptor beta chains from one sample, sequenced in a study of T cell responses to AZD1222 COVID-19 vaccine. This table comes from immunoSEQ multiplex PCR, and its TCRdb copy is limited to in-frame clones, with some not included. The profile shows under 150,000 clones, about 93% of them singletons. The sequenced sample was peripheral blood, obtained on day 0 of AZD1222 vaccination. Receptor source: an adult in good health. The CDR3 runs from the conserved cysteine through the conserved F or W. The D gene is left open where the match is weak. Size tells how often a clone was seen (once, few, many) or the class of an expanded clone, and some rows leave it out.

.,TRBJ2-5,.,TRBV19,TGTGCAAGTAGTATGGGGGGCAGAGAGACCCAGTACTTC,CASSMGGRETQYF
once,TRBJ1-5,.,TRBV7-8,TGTGCCAGCAGCTCGGGACGGTGGAGCAATCAGCCCCAGCATTTT,CASSSGRWSNQPQHF
.,TRBJ2-1,.,TRBV7-8,TGTGCCAGCAGCCCCTGGTACCAAAGGGCCAGCTCCTACAATGAGCAGTTCTTC,CASSPWYQRASSYNEQFF
.,TRBJ1-5,.,TRBV6-5,TGTGCCAGCAGCGACGACAGCAATCAGCCCCAGCATTTT,CASSDDSNQPQHF
.,TRBJ2-5,.,TRBV7-9,TGTGCCAGCGGACAAGAAGAGACCCAGTACTTC,CASGQEETQYF
.,TRBJ1-2,TRBD1,TRBV18,TGTGCCAGCTCACCCCCCGGGACAGCCTATGGCTACACCTTC,CASSPPGTAYGYTF
.,TRBJ1-2,.,TRBV15,TGTGCCACCAGCAGAGGCCTTAAGGGATATGGCTACACCTTC,CATSRGLKGYGYTF
.,TRBJ1-2,.,TRBV6-5,TGTGCCAGCAGTAAGGGATCCTATGGCTACACCTTC,CASSKGSYGYTF
.,TRBJ2-2,.,TRBV11-3,TGTGCCAGCAGCTTCCCTCTGGGGGGCGGGGGGAACACCGGGGAGCTGTTTTTT,CASSFPLGGGGNTGELFF
.,TRBJ1-2,TRBD1,TRBV6-2/TRBV6-3,TGTGCCAGCAGTCTCGGGACAGGGAGTAGTGGCTACACCTTC,CASSLGTGSSGYTF
.,TRBJ1-6,.,TRBV11-2,TGTGCCAGCAGCTCCCTTCGACGGGATTCACCCCTCCACTTT,CASSSLRRDSPLHF
.,TRBJ1-2,.,TRBV19,TGTGCCAGTAGTTTGTTGGGCGGGGCTTATGGCTACACCTTC,CASSLLGGAYGYTF
.,TRBJ1-5,.,TRBV28,TGTGCCAGCAGCCTGTTAGATCAGCCCCAGCATTTT,CASSLLDQPQHF
.,TRBJ2-3,.,TRBV7-2,TGTGCCCTGGGGCGGGAAGGGAGAGATACGCAGTATTTT,CALGREGRDTQYF
.,TRBJ2-7,TRBD2,TRBV7-2,TGTGCCAGCAGCTTGGGACTAGCGGACTCCTACGAGCAGTACTTC,CASSLGLADSYEQYF
.,TRBJ1-2,.,TRBV3-1/TRBV3-2,TGTGCCAGCAGCCACAACGGGGGCGATAATGGCTACACCTTC,CASSHNGGDNGYTF
.,TRBJ1-2,.,TRBV5-4,TGTGCCAGCAGCTCTACCGGATCTAACTATGGCTACACCTTC,CASSSTGSNYGYTF
.,TRBJ1-5,TRBD1,TRBV4-3,TGCGCCAGCAGCCAAGATCGGAGGAGGGACAGGGAGCAGCCCCAGCATTTT,CASSQDRRRDREQPQHF
.,TRBJ2-5,.,TRBV29-1,TGCAGCGCAACAGGGCTCCAAGAGACCCAGTACTTC,CSATGLQETQYF
.,TRBJ2-7,TRBD1,TRBV4-1,TGCGCCAGCAGCCAAGTGGGGGACAGGGGGCGCGAGCAGTACTTC,CASSQVGDRGREQYF
.,TRBJ1-6,.,TRBV5-1,TGCGCCAGCAGGGCCGGGCCCCCGCTAGGAAATTCACCCCTCCACTTT,CASRAGPPLGNSPLHF
.,TRBJ2-7,TRBD1,TRBV4-3,TGCGCCCGCAGCCGCCGGGACAGGGAACGGGAGCAGTACTTC,CARSRRDREREQYF
.,TRBJ2-7,TRBD1,TRBV7-9,TGTGCCAGCAGTCACGCGAGACAGGGGAGCTACGAGCAGTACTTC,CASSHARQGSYEQYF
once,TRBJ1-1,TRBD1,TRBV7-2,TGTGCCAGCAGCCAAAGGGACAGGGTGAACACTGAAGCTTTCTTT,CASSQRDRVNTEAFF
.,TRBJ2-5,.,TRBV9,TGTGCCAGCAGCGTGACGGACGGGGAAACCCAGTACTTC,CASSVTDGETQYF
.,TRBJ2-7,TRBD2,TRBV6-5,TGTGCCAGCAGTTACGCCGGGACTAGGGTATACGAGCAGTACTTC,CASSYAGTRVYEQYF
.,TRBJ2-1,TRBD1,TRBV7-7,TGTGCCAGCAGCTCCCGTCCAAACAGGGGTGACAAGTTCTTC,CASSSRPNRGDKFF
.,TRBJ1-1,.,TRBV7-9,TGTGCCAGCAGCCCCCCCGACAGGCTCATGAACACTGAAGCTTTCTTT,CASSPPDRLMNTEAFF
.,TRBJ1-4,.,TRBV7-8,TGTGCCAGCAGCCGGGTCGGGACAAGGGTGTTTTTT,CASSRVGTRVFF
.,TRBJ2-7,TRBD2,TRBV15,TGTGCCAATCAACAAGGGAGGGCCAGAAGAAACGAGCAGTACTTC,CANQQGRARRNEQYF
.,TRBJ2-3,.,TRBV11-2,TGTGCCAGCAGGTCCTCGGGGGCCTTTTTTGATACGCAGTATTTT,CASRSSGAFFDTQYF
.,TRBJ2-3,TRBD2,TRBV29-1,TGCAGCGTGGGGACTAGCGGGGGGAACACAGATACGCAGTATTTT,CSVGTSGGNTDTQYF
.,TRBJ1-4,.,TRBV18,TGTGCCAGCTCCCCCAATGGACCAACTAATGAAAAACTGTTTTTT,CASSPNGPTNEKLFF
once,TRBJ2-3,.,TRBV12-3/TRBV12-4,TGTGCCAGCAGTTATCCCCCCGTCGGTACGCAGTATTTT,CASSYPPVGTQYF
.,TRBJ1-3,.,TRBV4-1,TGCGCCAGCAGCCAGAAGAGTAGTACAGGGAGCTCTGGAAACACCATATATTTT,CASSQKSSTGSSGNTIYF
.,TRBJ1-3,TRBD1,TRBV3-1/TRBV3-2,TGTGCCAGCAGTCTACAGGGGTCTGGAAACACCATATATTTT,CASSLQGSGNTIYF
.,TRBJ1-2,.,TRBV2,TGTGCCAGCAGTGAAGCCACGGGGGAGTCTGACTACACCTTC,CASSEATGESDYTF
.,TRBJ1-3,.,TRBV3-1/TRBV3-2,TGTGCCAGCAGCCAGAGTGCAGCACAGTTTGGAAACACCATATATTTT,CASSQSAAQFGNTIYF
.,TRBJ2-6,.,TRBV9,TGTGCCAGCAGCGTAGTGAGTTCTGGGGCCAACGTCCTGACTTTC,CASSVVSSGANVLTF
.,TRBJ1-1,.,TRBV28,TGTGCCACCCTTAGGGGTTACACTGAAGCTTTCTTT,CATLRGYTEAFF
.,TRBJ2-1,TRBD2,TRBV6-5,TGTGCCAGCAAGGCCCAGCGGGGGGCCCATGAGCAGTTCTTC,CASKAQRGAHEQFF
.,TRBJ2-2,.,TRBV5-1,TGCGCCAGCAGCTTTTCCAGCGGAAACACCGGGGAGCTGTTTTTT,CASSFSSGNTGELFF
.,TRBJ1-6,.,TRBV19,TGTGCCAGTAGCGGGGGGGGCAGAAATAATTCACCCCTCCACTTT,CASSGGGRNNSPLHF
.,TRBJ2-7,TRBD1,TRBV9,TGTGCCAGCAGCGCAGAGGGACAGCGCACCGGGCAGTACTTC,CASSAEGQRTGQYF
.,TRBJ1-6,.,TRBV27,TGTGCCAGCAGTTTAACAGGTTATAATTCACCCCTCCACTTT,CASSLTGYNSPLHF
.,TRBJ2-7,.,TRBV9,TGTGCCAGCAGCGTAGACGGGCACTCTTACGAGCAGTACTTC,CASSVDGHSYEQYF
few,TRBJ2-6,.,TRBV29-1,TGCAGCGCCGCCGACTCTGGGGCCAACGTCCTGACTTTC,CSAADSGANVLTF
.,TRBJ1-1,.,TRBV6-5,TGTGCCAGCATTATGAACACTGAAGCTTTCTTT,CASIMNTEAFF
.,TRBJ1-2,TRBD1,TRBV6-1,TGTGCCAGCAGCACCCAGGGGGACGGCTACACCTTC,CASSTQGDGYTF
few,TRBJ1-5,.,TRBV3-1/TRBV3-2,TGTGCCAGCTCGGGCGGAGCTTTCAATCAGCCCCAGCATTTT,CASSGGAFNQPQHF
.,TRBJ1-1,.,TRBV11-2,TGTGCCAGCAGCTTAGCGACAGACGGGGCTTTCTTT,CASSLATDGAFF
.,TRBJ2-3,.,TRBV7-9,TGTGCCAGCAGACCTCTAGTTGCGACAGATACGCAGTATTTT,CASRPLVATDTQYF
.,TRBJ2-5,TRBD1,TRBV7-9,TGTGCCAGCAGCTTAGCCAGGGGGCCTGGAGAGACCCAGTACTTC,CASSLARGPGETQYF
.,TRBJ1-1,.,TRBV19,TGTGCCAGTATCCCCCTGGGGGGCATGAACACTGAAGCTTTCTTT,CASIPLGGMNTEAFF
.,TRBJ2-6,.,TRBV5-4,TGTGCCAGCAGCTTAGGTCCGATTCGCACTGGGGCCAACGTCCTGACTTTC,CASSLGPIRTGANVLTF
once,TRBJ1-2,.,TRBV28,TGTGCCAGCGACAACGGTAACTATGGCTACACCTTC,CASDNGNYGYTF
.,TRBJ1-2,.,TRBV5-1,TGCGCCAGCAGCTTGGGCGGGCGGTTCACTATTTATGGCTACACCTTC,CASSLGGRFTIYGYTF